The TCR beta chain under discussion was sequenced for a study of blood T cell repertoires in COVID-19. Overall study: Acute-phase and convalescent COVID-19 samples originated in the United States, Italy and Spain. Sources were T cells, B-cell-depleted T cells, or PBMCs; the material itself was cDNA or gDNA.

In the source study's methods: The assay estimated nucleated cells by amplifying reference gene primers. Repertoires were generated with immunoSEQ multiplex PCR, while TCRdb's copy carries only in-frame clones and drops some. V, J and clone size were drawn from that table, and D and trimming were deduced from the DNA. The sample shows 200,000 to 250,000 clones, 89% of them seen only once. CDR1 is SNHLY and CDR2 is FYNNEI in the germline V gene. The CDR3 is made up of 14 amino acids. Trimming cost V 9 bases and J 4 bases; bases outside gene matches: 11. The V call is TRBV2, the J call TRBJ2-5; 7 positions agree with TRBD2. Sequencing used peripheral blood. The sequence was collected from a man between 60 and 70 years old who had recovered from COVID-19. As DNA, the CDR3 is TGTGCCAGAACAGCGGGAAGCTTGGGAGAGACCCAGTACTTC. Its protein product is CARTAGSLGETQYF.